These 18 T cell receptor beta chains share one sample of origin, sequenced in a study of blood T cells in healthy people across ages. The second PCR ran about 6 to 11 cycles with a sample-barcoded 5' primer and J-beta primers. TCRdb re-called the 5' RACE reads with MiXCR, one entry per CDR3 protein. The sample lists about 810,000 distinct CDR3 sequences; roughly 35% were seen once. Sequencing used blood. The origin of the receptors is a man in his late teens or twenties in good health.

This chain connects TRBV12-3 or TRBV12-4 to TRBJ2-2, with D possibly being TRBD1 (6 bases). The CDR3 has 15 amino acids. Trimming pared 6 bases from V and 4 bases from J, leaving 15 bases between. CDR3 DNA sequence: TGTGCCAGCAGATATCAGGGGCAAGGCACCGGGGAGCTGTTTTTT. Protein product: CASRYQGQGTGELFF.

This clonotype occurred a few times. The J gene is TRBJ2-6, the V gene TRBV20-1; D is perhaps TRBD1 (5 bases). V lost 6 bases, J lost 0 bases, and 12 bases lay in between. This CDR3 contains 15 residues. Germline V gene data show CDR1 as DFQATT and CDR2 as SNEGSKA (reference sequence). The CDR3 region is CSAIRVDSGANVLTF. The CDR3 DNA sequence: TGCAGTGCGATCAGGGTCGACTCTGGGGCCAACGTCCTGACTTTC.

This clonotype showed up just a few times. This chain uses TRBV20-1 with TRBJ1-2; D remains ambiguous. The V end lost 0 bases, the J end lost 4 bases, and 9 bases lay between the germline ends. This CDR3 is built from 13 residues. Germline CDR1 reads DFQATT; CDR2 reads SNEGSKA (reference sequence). The CDR3 DNA sequence: TGCAGTGCTAGAGACAGACGGCGCTATGGCTACACCTTC. Translating it yields CSARDRRRYGYTF.

Only a few counts were recorded for this clonotype. The chain recombines TRBV12-3 or TRBV12-4 with TRBJ2-2; D may be TRBD2 (6 bases). The CDR3 is made up of 14 amino acids. The V end was cut by 3 bases, the J end by 5 bases, with 10 bases between. The CDR3 here is CASSLRGKTGELFF. The CDR3 bases are TGTGCCAGCAGTTTGCGGGGAAAGACCGGGGAGCTGTTTTTT.

This clonotype turned up a few times. The V and J genes are TRBV7-3 and TRBJ1-6, with D possibly matching TRBD1 (6 bases). The V end was cut by 5 bases, the J end by 0 bases, with 20 bases between. Germline V gives CDR1 SGHTA, CDR2 FQGTGA. The CDR3 runs to 19 residues. The CDR3 region is CASSITGHPRSSYNSPLHF. The CDR3 DNA reads as TGTGCCAGCAGCATTACGGGACACCCGAGGAGCTCCTATAATTCACCCCTCCACTTT.

The chain employs TRBV12-3 or TRBV12-4 and TRBJ1-6; TRBD1 matches 10 bases. This CDR3 spans 15 amino acids. The ends lost 5 bases at V and 7 bases at J; junction bases unmatched: 5. The CDR3 DNA sequence: TGTGCCAGCAGTCGCCGGACAGGGGGAAATTCACCCCTCCACTTT. This gives the protein CASSRRTGGNSPLHF.

About this clonotype: It may be a read error: a sequence one base away is much more abundant. This chain connects TRBV10-3 to TRBJ1-2; unclear D gene. The germline gives CDR1 ENHRY, CDR2 SYGVKD. The CDR3 loop spans 12 amino acids. The CDR3 sequence: CTIRRLVYGYTF. The DNA of the CDR3 is TGTACCATCAGGCGGTTAGTCTATGGCTACACCTTC.

This clonotype has more than one count but fewer than ten. The chain couples TRBV24-1 to TRBJ2-3; 16 bases are shared with TRBD2. The germline gives CDR1 KGHDR, CDR2 SFDVKD. The CDR3 contains 20 residues. Trimming removed 4 bases from V and 2 bases from J; junction bases left unmatched: 11. CDR3 coding DNA: TGTGCCACCAGTGACACGGGACTAGCGGGAGGGTGGCACCACACAGATACGCAGTATTTT. This encodes CATSDTGLAGGWHHTDTQYF.

The chain uses TRBV5-1 and TRBJ2-7, with 11 positions matching TRBD2. Germline assignment: CDR1 SGHRS and CDR2 YFSETQ. The CDR3 covers 17 residues. The V segment lost 0 bases and the J segment 7 bases; nucleotides outside the gene matches: 12. The CDR3 sequence: CASSLEVSGGANNEQYF. The CDR3 nucleotides read TGCGCCAGCAGCTTGGAGGTTAGCGGGGGGGCTAACAATGAGCAGTACTTC.

This rearrangement joins TRBV6-6 to TRBJ1-2; D remains ambiguous. The CDR3 consists of 12 residues. Germline CDR1 reads MNHNY; CDR2 reads SVGAGI (reference sequence). V shed 8 bases and J shed 8 bases, with 15 bases lying between them. As DNA, the CDR3 is TGTGCCAGCTCGACCACGGGATCCGGCTACACCTTC. Protein: CASSTTGSGYTF.

This rearrangement joins TRBV7-2 to TRBJ2-7; 7 nucleotides agree with TRBD1. From germline, CDR1 is SGHTA and CDR2 FQGNSA. The junction had 8 bases not matched to a gene; V was cut back by 6 bases and J by 3 bases. The CDR3 totals 14 residues. The CDR3 region is CASSSTGLFYEQYF. The CDR3 DNA is TGTGCCAGCAGTTCGACAGGGCTGTTCTACGAGCAGTACTTC.

The chain combines TRBV20-1 with TRBJ2-7; D not certain. The length of the CDR3 is 12 residues. V was trimmed by 3 bases and J by 2 bases, leaving 8 bases between them. CDR1 and CDR2 (germline): DFQATT, SNEGSKA (reference sequence). CDR3 sequence (DNA): TGCAGTGCTAGCGCTCGGGCCTACGAGCAGTACTTC. Translation: CSASARAYEQYF.

The CDR3, as DNA: TGCAGCGTCGCCAGGGGGAACTATGGCTACACCTTC. It specifies CSVARGNYGYTF. The chain has TRBV29-1 and TRBJ1-2, with 7 bases aligning to TRBD1. The CDR3 extends over 12 amino acids. J gave up 2 bases and V 6 bases, and 3 bases lay outside the gene matches. The V gene's germline CDR1 is SQVTM and CDR2 ANQGSEA.

This chain joins TRBV27 and TRBJ2-1; TRBD2 matches at 11 bases. CDR3 length: 16 residues. J lost 0 bases, V lost 6 bases, and 4 bases had no gene match. Germline values: CDR1 MNHEY, CDR2 SMNVEV (reference sequence). The chain's CDR3 is CASRISGGGSYNEQFF. The DNA of the CDR3 is TGTGCCAGCAGGATTAGCGGGGGGGGCTCCTACAATGAGCAGTTCTTC.

This clonotype was detected a few times. The chain is built from TRBV28 and TRBJ1-5, with 8 bases identical to TRBD1. The germline V gene has CDR1 MDHEN and CDR2 SYDVKM. The length of the CDR3 is 15 residues. J was trimmed by 2 bases and V by 5 bases; bases with no gene match: 5. This chain's CDR3 is CASSRDRGGNQPQHF. As DNA, the CDR3 is TGTGCCAGCAGTCGCGACAGGGGCGGCAATCAGCCCCAGCATTTT.

The V call is TRBV18, the J call TRBJ2-1; D unclear. CDR3 length: 13 residues. Trimming pared 3 bases from V and 10 bases from J, leaving 13 bases between. CDR1 and CDR2 (germline): KGHSH, LQKENI. In DNA form, the CDR3 reads TGTGCCAGCTCACCGGAGACCATTGGAGAGCAGTTCTTC. This gives the protein CASSPETIGEQFF.

This clonotype was recorded a few times. This chain connects TRBV4-3 to TRBJ1-1, with D hard to call. Germline CDR1 reads LGHNA; CDR2 reads YSLEER. This CDR3 spans 14 amino acids. The germline V and J ends were trimmed by 4 bases and 7 bases, with 16 bases remaining between them. CDR3 DNA: TGCGCCAGCAGCCGTGGGCATCCCGGAGGTGAAGCTTTCTTT. Its translation: CASSRGHPGGEAFF.

The V and J genes are TRBV20-1 and TRBJ2-1; 8 bases are a match to TRBD1. The J call could be wrong; TRBJ2-7 is a better fit for the DNA end. Germline V lookup: CDR1 DFQATT, CDR2 SNEGSKA (reference sequence). The CDR3 covers 13 residues. The CDR3 coding sequence is TGCAGTGCTCGAGGACAGGGCGGCAATGAGCAGTACTTC. The encoded protein is CSARGQGGNEQYF.